The T cell receptor beta chain under discussion was sequenced for a study of blood T cell repertoires in COVID-19. Overall study context: Spain, Italy and the United States supplied samples that represented acute and convalescent COVID-19. From T cells, B-cell-depleted T cells, or PBMCs came the material, which was cDNA or gDNA.

The repertoire was sequenced with immunoSEQ multiplex PCR; TCRdb's copy has only in-frame clones and lacks some. The repertoire holds around 300,000 clones, with about 87% as singletons. Participants were aged about 18 to 90 years, lived in 25 or so US areas, and enrolled virtually. Participants' own reports of clinical history determined their cohort assignment. The CDR3 has 14 residues. CDR1 and CDR2 (germline): SQVTM, ANQGSEA. V trimming: 4 bases; J trimming: 6 bases; junction bases outside the gene matches: 10. V is TRBV29-1 and J is TRBJ2-5; TRBD2 aligns across 8 bases. The specimen sequenced was PBMCs or T cells enriched from blood (not recorded which). This sequence originates from a woman aged 30 to 39 who had recovered from COVID-19. CDR3 amino acids: CSVGGSGGGKTQYF. DNA for the CDR3: TGCAGCGTTGGCGGAAGCGGGGGCGGTAAGACCCAGTACTTC. Drawing the rest from reference TRBV29-1 and TRBJ2-5, the complete variable domain is SAVISQKPSRDICQRGTSLTIQCQVDSQVTMMFWYRQQPGQSLTLIATANQGSEATYESGFVIDKFPISRPNLTFSTLTVSNMSPEDSSIYLCSVGGSGGGKTQYFGPGTRLLVL.